The text below deals with one TCR beta chain. Only in-frame clones appear in the TCRdb table, and some are missing; sequencing was by immunoSEQ multiplex PCR. Seen here are some 60,000 clones, roughly 84% observed once, and the top ten hold 20%. Germline loops: CDR1 LGHNA, CDR2 YSLEER. The CDR3 totals 16 residues. V dropped 0 bases and J dropped 10; count of bases not matched to a gene: 10. The record originates from a study of T cell responses to AZD1222 COVID-19 vaccine. Sample: peripheral blood, taken on day 0 of AZD1222 vaccination. This clonotype was obtained from an adult in good health. The chain joins TRBV4-3 to TRBJ2-1, with 9 bases lining up with TRBD2. The CDR3 reads CASSQELSAGGREQFF. In DNA, the CDR3 is TGCGCCAGCAGCCAAGAATTGTCAGCGGGAGGAAGAGAGCAGTTCTTC.